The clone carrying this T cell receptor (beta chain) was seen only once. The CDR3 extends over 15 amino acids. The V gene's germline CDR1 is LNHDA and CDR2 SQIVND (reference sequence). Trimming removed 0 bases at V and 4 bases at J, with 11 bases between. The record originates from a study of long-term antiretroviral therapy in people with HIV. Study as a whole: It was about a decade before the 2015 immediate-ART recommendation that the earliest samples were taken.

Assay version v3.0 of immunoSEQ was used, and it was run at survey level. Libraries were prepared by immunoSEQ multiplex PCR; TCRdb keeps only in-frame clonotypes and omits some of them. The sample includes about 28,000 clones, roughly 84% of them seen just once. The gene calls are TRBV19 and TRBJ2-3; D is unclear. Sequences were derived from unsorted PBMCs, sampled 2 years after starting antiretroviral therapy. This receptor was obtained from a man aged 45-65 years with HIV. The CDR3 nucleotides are TGTGCCAGTAGTATAGATAGGAAGGACGCAGATACGCAGTATTTT. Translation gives CASSIDRKDADTQYF.